This record covers a single T cell receptor beta chain. The clone's antigen remains unknown. No base qualities exist here, and no much larger clone lies one base off it. This entry comes from a study of vaccination and CD4 T cells after COVID-19 (dated by TCRdb to 2021 to 2024). Turning to the overall study: The convalescent cohort comprised six males and four females, including two Hispanic individuals, seven Caucasians, two Asians and one multiracial person. Participants got two doses of the Pfizer-BioNTech BNT162b2 vaccine (n=8) or two doses of the Moderna mRNA-1273 vaccine (n=2). Post-COVID blood samples from convalescent patients were collected a median of roughly 100 days after diagnosis, with a range of roughly 35 to 170 days. Post-vaccine blood samples were obtained a median of around 74 days after the second vaccine dose, with a range of about 12 to 241 days. For stimulating the cultures, overlapping spike peptide pools were used, derived from SARS-CoV-2 as well as from the common cold coronaviruses HCoV-NL63, HCoV-OC43 and HCoV-229E. Control cultures received a CEFX viral epitope pool as the positive control, an HIV-1 Nef peptide pool as the negative control, or no peptide. The spike-specific CD4+ TCR repertoire was compared before and after mRNA vaccination in about nine COVID-19 convalescent patients and a handful of infection-naive healthy vaccine recipients. In an earlier paper using these donors, memory CD4+ T cell crossreactivity between SARS-CoV-2 and common cold coronavirus spike proteins was assessed at the TCR clonotype level.

The CDR3 runs 13 amino acids, cysteine and phenylalanine included. Solely the CDR3 DNA is kept, with 39 bases framed from the first base. From the germline V gene, CDR1 is MDHEN and CDR2 is SYDVKM. V gives up 2 bases and J gives up 4 bases, and the segment between their germline ends measures 8 bases. Read against the paper, the sample's treatment or condition label means: approximately 9-day PBMC culture with coronavirus spike peptide pools or control peptides (ViraFEST assay). CD4+ T cells from unexposed donors were collected before the COVID-19 pandemic (2011-2018). To expand antigen-specific T cells with peptide pools and then pick out the expanded clonotypes through TCR sequencing, the study relied on the ViraFEST assay. Each well held under 2.5 million PBMCs cultured in IMDM containing around 5.1% human AB serum and approximately 9.8 IU/ml IL-2, with about 10 ug/ml peptide pools added. On days 3 and 7, half of the culture medium was replaced with fresh IL-2-containing medium. Once the cells had been in culture for 9 to 10 days, the EasySep CD4+ T cell isolation kit was used to isolate CD4+ T cells by negative selection. Unexposed donor CD4+ T cells were tested for reactivity to SARS-CoV-2 S and N and four common cold coronavirus spike pools, as cell number allowed. PBMCs were separated from whole blood using Ficoll-Paque Plus gradient centrifugation and then either used fresh or cryopreserved at -140C. Each culture condition was generally run in triplicate wells. Leukapheresis product for the unexposed donors was bought commercially.

What the authors observed across the whole study: The number of convalescent patients in the study was relatively small, and the study did not examine early timepoints following natural infection. Nearly all vaccine-specific clones in convalescent patients (304 of 307) were mono-reactive for SARS-CoV-2 spike rather than cross-reactive with common cold coronaviruses. In convalescent patients, a median 86.3% of post-vaccine SARS-CoV-2-reactive clones were detected only after vaccination, and vaccine-specific priming was suggested by this finding. The median count of SARS-CoV-2-reactive clonotypes went up from under 25 after infection to about 40 after vaccination, although the change was not significant.

Library preparation employed PCR. At the Johns Hopkins FTIC core, DNA from the cultured CD4+ T cells underwent TCR sequencing with the Oncomine TCR Beta short-read assay. The QIAamp micro DNA kit was used to extract genomic DNA from the cultured CD4+ T cells. Oncomine TCR Beta libraries from cultured CD4+ T cells were pooled with unique dual indexes and sequenced on an Illumina iSeq 100. The original pipeline was this. Non-productive sequences were removed, and CDR3s that did not start with C, did not end with F or W, or were shorter than 7 amino acids were discarded. The MANAFEST web application was used to identify antigen-specific clonotypes by comparing peptide-stimulated wells against reference wells and other culture wells. An FDR below 0.05, an odds ratio above 5, and a productive frequency above 0.1% in at least two of three replicate wells were required for clones to be considered positive. A clonotype counted as cross-reactive if it showed significant expansion both in the SARS-CoV-2 spike wells and in at least one common cold coronavirus spike condition. CDR3 homology was assessed with Levenshtein distances (stringdist) and unrooted phylogenetic trees (ape) in R version 3.6.1. The public reads were run again by TCRdb, first through fastp at Q25 and then through MiXCR, and only productive beta chains were kept. Records with the same CDR3 protein are collapsed into one entry carrying the most frequent genes and DNA. The V and J calls and clone size are TCRdb's, not the authors'. The sample has about 10,000 distinct CDR3 sequences on record, about 32% of them singletons. 13% of the sample belongs to the ten largest clones.

The V gene is TRBV28 and the J gene is TRBJ2-5, and perhaps TRBD1 as D gene, on 5 matching bases. The origin of this receptor is a human donor in good health. Sequenced: CD4+ T cells from blood, cultured in vitro. The CDR3 sequence is CASSLPRVETQYF. The nucleotides read TGTGCCAGCAGTTTACCCAGGGTAGAGACCCAGTACTTC. Beyond the CDR3, the reference TRBV28 and TRBJ2-5 genes provide the residues; the full variable domain reads: DVKVTQSSRYLVKRTGEKVFLECVQDMDHENMFWYRQDPGLGLRLIYFSYDVKMKEKGDIPEGYSVSREKKERFSLILESASTNQTSMYLCASSLPRVETQYFGPGTRLLVL.